A selection of T cell receptor beta chains follows, all from one sample in a study of blood T cell repertoires in COVID-19. The protocol was immunoSEQ multiplex PCR, while the TCRdb copy is restricted to in-frame clones and leaves out a portion. In the table there are some 150,000 clones, about 89% of which are singletons. Sequences were obtained from PBMCs or T cells enriched from blood (not recorded which). The receptor set was obtained from a woman aged 18-29 years who had recovered from COVID-19. Both conserved end residues are trimmed from each CDR3.

j_gene,v_gene,CDR3aa
TRBJ2-3,TRBV5-1,ASSLTRERDTQY
TRBJ1-1,TRBV7-2,ASTRDRVVSEAF
TRBJ1-6,TRBV6-5,ASSYYSDSNSPLH
TRBJ2-1,TRBV5-1,ASSLDGREVNEQF
TRBJ2-1,TRBV11-3,ASSSQRGTSLNEQF
TRBJ1-1,TRBV27,ASSPTLMNTEAF
TRBJ2-1,TRBV4-1,ASSQARIAGANEQF
TRBJ1-2,TRBV5-5,ASSLAGGYGYT
TRBJ2-1,TRBV10-1,ASSNSYNEQF
TRBJ1-2,TRBV5-1,ASSFSAGQAAGVANYGYT
TRBJ1-1,TRBV30,AWSSVNTEAF
TRBJ1-2,TRBV9,ASSVAPSANYGYT
TRBJ2-1,TRBV19,ASSQRASSYNEQF
TRBJ2-1,TRBV5-8,ASSQGVLDLPVFNEQF
TRBJ2-1,TRBV9,ASSSGTSGRAYNEQF
TRBJ2-3,TRBV19,ASSIPDRGRTDTQY